This entry is about one T cell receptor (beta chain). Recovered Cohort 3 donors showed two negative PCRs, clearance, or symptom resolution. Assay used: immunoSEQ multiplex PCR; TCRdb lists only in-frame clones, some missing. The sample includes some 300,000 clones, under 90% of them seen just once. CDR3 size: 12 residues. V shed 2 bases and J shed 4 bases, with 4 bases lying between them. Germline V gene lookup returns CDR1 SNHLY and CDR2 FYNNEI. This sample stems from a study of blood T cell repertoires in COVID-19. V and J are TRBV2 and TRBJ2-3, with D unclear. The source is a young woman who had recovered from COVID-19. What was sequenced was PBMCs or T cells enriched from blood (not recorded which). The CDR3 region is CASSEQADTQYF. In nucleotides, the CDR3 is TGTGCCAGCAGTGAACAGGCAGATACGCAGTATTTT.